A single T cell receptor (beta chain) is shown here with its context. Its antigen is unknown. Germline CDR1 is LGHNA and CDR2 is YSLEER. This CDR3 has 16 residues. V shed 2 bases and J 1 base; nucleotides not matched to a gene: 7. These data belong to a study of T cell responses to AZD1222 COVID-19 vaccine. Broader study findings: Clonal diversity was possibly underestimated; the donors were predominantly white British and more often female.

Measured with immunoSEQ multiplex PCR; TCRdb has only the in-frame clones, and not every one. The data show approximately 84,000 clones, approximately 91% seen once. The starting material was peripheral blood, obtained on day 0 of AZD1222 vaccination. The sequence was collected from an adult in good health. The V call is TRBV4-3, the J call TRBJ2-5, with 7 bases matching TRBD2. CDR3 nucleotide sequence: TGCGCCAGCAGCCAAAACCCGGGGGGACGCCAAGAGACCCAGTACTTC. It is translated as CASSQNPGGRQETQYF.